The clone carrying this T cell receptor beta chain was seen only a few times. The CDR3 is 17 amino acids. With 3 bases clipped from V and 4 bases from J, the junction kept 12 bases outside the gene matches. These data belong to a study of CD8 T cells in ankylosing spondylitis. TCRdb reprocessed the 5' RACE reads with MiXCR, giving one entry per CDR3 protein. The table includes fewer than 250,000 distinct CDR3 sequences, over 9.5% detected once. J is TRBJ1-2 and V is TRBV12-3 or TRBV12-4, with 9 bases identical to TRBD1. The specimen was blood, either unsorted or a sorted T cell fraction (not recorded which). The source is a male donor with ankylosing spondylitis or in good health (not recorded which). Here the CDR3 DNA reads TGTGCCAGCAGTTTCGGGACAGGGAAGTCCCCGGGCTATGGCTACACCTTC. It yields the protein CASSFGTGKSPGYGYTF.